This T cell receptor beta chain was documented in a study of blood T cell repertoires in COVID-19. About the research overall: Samples of COVID-19 (acute and convalescent) were obtained from the United States, Italy and Spain. In each case, the material was cDNA or gDNA derived from T cells, B-cell-depleted T cells, or PBMCs.

Original processing methods: Reference gene primer amplification in the assay estimated nucleated cell counts. Repertoires were generated with immunoSEQ multiplex PCR, while TCRdb's copy carries only in-frame clones and drops some. V, J and clone size were drawn from that table, and D and trimming were deduced from the DNA. The data show about 75,000 clones, with roughly 88% seen just once and 20% to 25% held by the top ten. Germline lookup yields CDR1 SGHTA and CDR2 FQGTGA. The CDR3 is 14 amino acids. The V and J ends lost 5 bases and 2 bases respectively, with 9 bases between them. The chain joins TRBV7-3 to TRBJ2-2; D is unclear. This clonotype originated in a woman between 45 and 60 years old with acute or convalescent COVID-19. The sample comprised peripheral blood. CDR3 sequence: CASSQFQNTGELFF. DNA for the CDR3: TGTGCCAGCAGCCAGTTCCAAAACACCGGGGAGCTGTTTTTT.